The present T cell receptor beta chain was sequenced within a study of blood T cell repertoires in COVID-19. Background on the study: Acute and convalescent COVID-19 samples came from the United States, Italy and Spain.

V was pared by 4 bases and J by 6 bases, with 11 bases between. Germline V gives CDR1 SGHRS, CDR2 YFSETQ. The CDR3 is 13 amino acids. Original processing notes: Reference gene primers were amplified, and this amplification served to estimate nucleated cell counts. Method: immunoSEQ multiplex PCR; TCRdb's copy keeps in-frame clones and lacks some. Clonal size and the V and J genes are those of that table, whereas D and trimming came from the DNA. The table has fewer than 80,000 clones, 89% seen once. The clonotype comes from a woman in her fifties or sixties with active COVID-19. The rearrangement joins TRBV5-1 to TRBJ2-1, with D unresolved. Sequenced input: peripheral blood. In DNA form, the CDR3 reads TGCGCCAGCAGCGATCTAGTGGGCAATGAGCAGTTCTTC. Translation gives CASSDLVGNEQFF.